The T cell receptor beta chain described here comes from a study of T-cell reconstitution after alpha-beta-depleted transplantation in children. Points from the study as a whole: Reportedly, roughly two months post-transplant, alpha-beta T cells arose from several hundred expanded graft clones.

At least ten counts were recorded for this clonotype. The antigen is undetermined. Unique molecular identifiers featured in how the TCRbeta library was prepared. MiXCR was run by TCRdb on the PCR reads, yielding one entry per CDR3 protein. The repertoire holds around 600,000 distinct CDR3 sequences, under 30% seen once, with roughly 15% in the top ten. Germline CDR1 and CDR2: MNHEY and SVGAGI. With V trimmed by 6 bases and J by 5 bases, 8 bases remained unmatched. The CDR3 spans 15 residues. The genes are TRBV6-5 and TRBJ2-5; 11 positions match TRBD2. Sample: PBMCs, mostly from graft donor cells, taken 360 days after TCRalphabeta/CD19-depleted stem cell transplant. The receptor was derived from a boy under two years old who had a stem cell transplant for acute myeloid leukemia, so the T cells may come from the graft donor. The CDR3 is CASRYTSSGGETQYF. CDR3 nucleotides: TGTGCCAGCAGATATACTTCTAGCGGGGGGGAGACCCAGTACTTC.